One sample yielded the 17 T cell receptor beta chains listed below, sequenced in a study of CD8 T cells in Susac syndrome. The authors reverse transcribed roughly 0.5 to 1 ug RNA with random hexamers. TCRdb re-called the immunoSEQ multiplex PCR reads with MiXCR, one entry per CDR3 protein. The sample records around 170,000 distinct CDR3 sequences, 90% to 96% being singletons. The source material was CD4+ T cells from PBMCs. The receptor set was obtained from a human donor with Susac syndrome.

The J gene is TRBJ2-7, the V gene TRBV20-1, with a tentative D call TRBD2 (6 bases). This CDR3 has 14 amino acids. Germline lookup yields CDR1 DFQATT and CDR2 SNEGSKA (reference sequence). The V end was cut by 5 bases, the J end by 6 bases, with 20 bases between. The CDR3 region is CSASPTDPRGEQYF. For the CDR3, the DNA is TGCAGTGCTTCTCCGACTGACCCGCGGGGCGAGCAGTACTTC.

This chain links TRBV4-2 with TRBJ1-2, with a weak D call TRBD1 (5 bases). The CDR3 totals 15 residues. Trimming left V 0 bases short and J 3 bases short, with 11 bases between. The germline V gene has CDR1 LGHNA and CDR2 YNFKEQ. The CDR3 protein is CASSQDVTVDYGYTF. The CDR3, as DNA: TGTGCCAGCAGCCAAGATGTGACAGTAGACTATGGCTACACCTTC.

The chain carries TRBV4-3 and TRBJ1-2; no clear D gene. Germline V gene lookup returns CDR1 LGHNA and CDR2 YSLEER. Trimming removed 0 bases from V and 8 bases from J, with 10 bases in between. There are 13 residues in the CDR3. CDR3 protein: CASSQDGLWGYTF. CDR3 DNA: TGCGCCAGCAGCCAAGACGGACTATGGGGCTACACCTTC.

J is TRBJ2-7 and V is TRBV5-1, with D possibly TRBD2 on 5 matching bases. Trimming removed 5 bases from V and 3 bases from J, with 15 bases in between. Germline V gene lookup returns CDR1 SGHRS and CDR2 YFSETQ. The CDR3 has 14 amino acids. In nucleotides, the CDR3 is TGCGCCAGCAGGGAGAGGGAGAGATACTACGAGCAGTACTTC. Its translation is CASRERERYYEQYF.

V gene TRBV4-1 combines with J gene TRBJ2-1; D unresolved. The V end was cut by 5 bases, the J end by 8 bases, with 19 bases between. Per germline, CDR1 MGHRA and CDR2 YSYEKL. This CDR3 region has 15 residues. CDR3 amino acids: CASSSRWIVEDEQFF. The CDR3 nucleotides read TGCGCCAGCAGCTCTCGTTGGATTGTAGAGGATGAGCAGTTCTTC.

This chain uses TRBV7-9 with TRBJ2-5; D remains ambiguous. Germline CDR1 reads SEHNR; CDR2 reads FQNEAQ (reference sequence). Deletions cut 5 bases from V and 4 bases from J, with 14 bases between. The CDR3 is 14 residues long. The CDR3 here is CASSLAQWGETQYF. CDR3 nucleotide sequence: TGTGCCAGCAGCCTGGCACAATGGGGAGAGACCCAGTACTTC.

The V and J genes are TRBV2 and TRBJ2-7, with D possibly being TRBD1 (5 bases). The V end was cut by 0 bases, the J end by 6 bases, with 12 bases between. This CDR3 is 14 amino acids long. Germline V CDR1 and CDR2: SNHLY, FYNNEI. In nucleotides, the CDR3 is TGTGCCAGCAGTGAAGCGCTTCAGGGTGGCGAGCAGTACTTC. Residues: CASSEALQGGEQYF.

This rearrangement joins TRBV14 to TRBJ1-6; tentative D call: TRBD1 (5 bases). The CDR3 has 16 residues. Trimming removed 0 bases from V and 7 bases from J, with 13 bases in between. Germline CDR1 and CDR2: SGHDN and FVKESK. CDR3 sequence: CASSQEIGAPNSPLHF. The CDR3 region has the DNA TGTGCCAGCAGCCAAGAGATAGGGGCGCCCAATTCACCCCTCCACTTT. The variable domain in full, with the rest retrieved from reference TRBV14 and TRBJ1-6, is EAGVTQFPSHSVIEKGQTVTLRCDPISGHDNLYWYRRVMGKEIKFLLHFVKESKQDESGMPNNRFLAERTGGTYSTLKVQPAELEDSGVYFCASSQEIGAPNSPLHFGNGTRLTVT.

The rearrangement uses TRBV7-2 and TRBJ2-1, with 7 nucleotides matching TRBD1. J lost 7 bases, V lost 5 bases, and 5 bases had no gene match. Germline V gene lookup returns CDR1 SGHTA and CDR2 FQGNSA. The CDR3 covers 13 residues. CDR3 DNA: TGTGCCAGCAGCCGGACAGGCGGGAATGAGCAGTTCTTC. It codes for CASSRTGGNEQFF.

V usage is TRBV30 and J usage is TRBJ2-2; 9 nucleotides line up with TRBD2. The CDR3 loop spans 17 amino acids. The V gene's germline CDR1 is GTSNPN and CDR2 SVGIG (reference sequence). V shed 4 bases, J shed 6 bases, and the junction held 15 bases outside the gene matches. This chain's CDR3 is CAWTLGSWRGGPGELFF. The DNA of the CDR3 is TGTGCCTGGACCTTAGGGTCGTGGCGGGGGGGCCCCGGGGAGCTGTTTTTT.

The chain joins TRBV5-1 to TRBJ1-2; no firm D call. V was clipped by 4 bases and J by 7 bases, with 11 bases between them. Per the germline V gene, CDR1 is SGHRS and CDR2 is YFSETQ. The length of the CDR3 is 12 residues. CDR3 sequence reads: CASSPGGSGYTF. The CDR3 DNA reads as TGCGCCAGCAGCCCCGGCGGGTCTGGCTACACCTTC.

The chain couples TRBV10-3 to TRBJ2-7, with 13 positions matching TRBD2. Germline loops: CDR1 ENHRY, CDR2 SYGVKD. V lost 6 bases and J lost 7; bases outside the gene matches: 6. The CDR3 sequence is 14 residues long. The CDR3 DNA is TGTGCCATCAGGGGACTAGCGGGATCGGGAGAGCAGTACTTC. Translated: CAIRGLAGSGEQYF.

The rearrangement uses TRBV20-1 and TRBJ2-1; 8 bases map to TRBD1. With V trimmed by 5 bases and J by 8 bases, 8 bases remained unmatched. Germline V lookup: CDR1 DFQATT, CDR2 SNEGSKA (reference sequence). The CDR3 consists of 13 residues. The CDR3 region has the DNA TGCAGTGCTCCCCGGACAGGGATCGATGAGCAGTTCTTC. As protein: CSAPRTGIDEQFF.

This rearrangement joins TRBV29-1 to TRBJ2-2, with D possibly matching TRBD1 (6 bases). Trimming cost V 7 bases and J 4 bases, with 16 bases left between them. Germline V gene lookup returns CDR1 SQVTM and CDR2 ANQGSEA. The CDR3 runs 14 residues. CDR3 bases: TGCAGCGCCTCACAGGGTCCGGTCACCGGGGAGCTGTTTTTT. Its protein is CSASQGPVTGELFF.

The CDR3 DNA follows: TGCAGCGTTGAAGACCCCTTCAGGGGAGGCTATGGCTACACCTTC. This sequence encodes CSVEDPFRGGYGYTF. V is TRBV29-1 and J is TRBJ1-2; perhaps TRBD1 as D (6 bases). V gave up 0 bases and J gave up 4 bases, with 15 bases separating them. The germline CDR1 and CDR2 sequences are SQVTM and ANQGSEA. The CDR3 runs 15 residues.

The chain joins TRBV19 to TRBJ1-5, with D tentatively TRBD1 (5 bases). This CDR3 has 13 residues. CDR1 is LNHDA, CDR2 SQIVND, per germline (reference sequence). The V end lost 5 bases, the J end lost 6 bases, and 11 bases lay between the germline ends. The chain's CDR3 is CASSVSGIQPQHF. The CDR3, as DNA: TGTGCCAGTAGTGTATCAGGGATTCAGCCCCAGCATTTT.

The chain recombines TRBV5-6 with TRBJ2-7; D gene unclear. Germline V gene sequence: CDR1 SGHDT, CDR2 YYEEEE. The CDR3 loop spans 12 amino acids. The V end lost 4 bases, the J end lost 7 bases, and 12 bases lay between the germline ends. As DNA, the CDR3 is TGTGCCAGCAGCGATGACCGCCGGGAGCAGTACTTC. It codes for CASSDDRREQYF.